This T cell receptor beta chain was retrieved from a study of shared clonotypes between healthy human individuals. About this clone itself: The antigen is undetermined.

The CDR3 has 15 residues. The V end was cut by 1 base, the J end by 4 bases, with 13 bases between. The V gene's germline CDR1 is SGHVS and CDR2 FNYEAQ. The method was immunoSEQ multiplex PCR; TCRdb's version includes in-frame clones alone and lacks a portion of them. The top ten hold less than 1.5% of the sample, which has 1.5 million to 2.5 million clones, roughly 95% seen once. CD8 cells classed as naive were CD45RO-negative and positively selected for CCR7, excluding terminally differentiated effector memory CD45RA+ cells. Points from the study as a whole: Expectations were that clonotype sharing among donors would be affected by sequencing depth.

Sequenced input: naive CD8+ T cells sorted from blood. The chain recombines TRBV7-6 with TRBJ1-2; D unclear. The sequence was obtained from a young man in good health. The CDR3 DNA is TGTGCCAGCAGCTTAGGACCCAGGACGGGCTATGGCTACACCTTC. Its translation is CASSLGPRTGYGYTF.